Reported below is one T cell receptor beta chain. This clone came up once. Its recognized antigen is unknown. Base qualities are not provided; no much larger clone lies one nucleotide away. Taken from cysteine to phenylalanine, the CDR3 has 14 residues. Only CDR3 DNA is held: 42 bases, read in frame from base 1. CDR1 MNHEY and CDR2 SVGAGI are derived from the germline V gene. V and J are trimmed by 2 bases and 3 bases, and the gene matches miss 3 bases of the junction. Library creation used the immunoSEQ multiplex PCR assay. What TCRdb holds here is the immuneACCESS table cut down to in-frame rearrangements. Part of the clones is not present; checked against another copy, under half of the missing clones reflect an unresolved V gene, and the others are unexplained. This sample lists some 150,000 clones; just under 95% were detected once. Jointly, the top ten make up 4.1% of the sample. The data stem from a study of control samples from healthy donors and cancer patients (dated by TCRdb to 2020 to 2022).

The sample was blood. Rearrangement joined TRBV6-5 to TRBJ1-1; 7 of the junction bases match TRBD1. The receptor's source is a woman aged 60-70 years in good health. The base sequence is TGTGCCAGCAGTTACACAGGGGATGACACTGAAGCTTTCTTT. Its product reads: CASSYTGDDTEAFF.